This T cell receptor (beta chain) was retrieved from a study of T cell responses to AZD1222 COVID-19 vaccine. Study-level information: Samples with a second dose at about 4 or about 12 weeks were pooled together.

Profiled with immunoSEQ multiplex PCR; TCRdb holds only in-frame clones, not every one. This table has 95,000 to 100,000 clones, about 88% appearing once. A single count supports this clone. Its antigen remains unknown. Germline CDR1 is SGDLS and CDR2 is YYNGEE. The CDR3 has 18 residues. V gave up 0 bases and J gave up 1 base; unmatched junction bases: 6. Notes on the study in general: Rises in breadth and depth of Spike-specific TCRs came after two AZD1222 doses.

The chain recombines TRBV9 with TRBJ2-1, with 11 bases aligning to TRBD2. This TCR came from an adult in good health. Source: peripheral blood, taken on day 0 of AZD1222 vaccination. Here the CDR3 DNA reads TGTGCCAGCAGCGTAGTAGCGGGAGGGCCTTTATCCTACAATGAGCAGTTCTTC. It is translated as CASSVVAGGPLSYNEQFF.